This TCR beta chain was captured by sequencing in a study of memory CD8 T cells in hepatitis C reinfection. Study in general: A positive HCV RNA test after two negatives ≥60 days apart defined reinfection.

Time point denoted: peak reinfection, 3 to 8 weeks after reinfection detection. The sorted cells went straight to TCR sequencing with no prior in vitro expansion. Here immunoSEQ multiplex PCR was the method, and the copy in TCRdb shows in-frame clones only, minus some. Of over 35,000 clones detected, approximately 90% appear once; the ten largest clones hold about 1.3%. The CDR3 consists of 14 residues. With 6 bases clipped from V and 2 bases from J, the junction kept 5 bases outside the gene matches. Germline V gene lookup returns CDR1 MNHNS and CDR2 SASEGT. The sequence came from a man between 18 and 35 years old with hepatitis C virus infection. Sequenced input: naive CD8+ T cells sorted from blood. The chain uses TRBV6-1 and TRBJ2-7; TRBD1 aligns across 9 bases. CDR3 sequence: CASRPGQGPYEQYF. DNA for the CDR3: TGTGCCAGCAGACCGGGACAGGGCCCCTACGAGCAGTACTTC.